This T cell receptor (beta chain) was observed in a study of shared clonotypes between healthy human individuals. Study at large: The composition of the donors was two women and a few men aged 18 to 49.

The CDR3 sequence is 19 residues long. From germline, CDR1 is MNHEY and CDR2 SMNVEV (reference sequence). V lost 2 bases and J lost 0; bases outside the gene matches: 10. Study results and caveats: A small donor pool kept down the genetic and exposure-history diversity that was represented. At large depth, rarefaction still showed sorted-subset sequencing to be incomplete. In several donors, around 5% of naive CD4 clonotypes appeared in common.

This clone appeared a single time. Its antigen is unidentified. Sequenced by immunoSEQ multiplex PCR; TCRdb stores in-frame clones only, minus some. The sample shows about 380,000 clones, roughly 96% of them seen only once. Sequencing was carried out using memory CD8+ T cells sorted from blood. Subset denoted: CD45RO+ cells pooled with CCR7-negative TemRA cells. The rearrangement joins TRBV27 to TRBJ2-4; the match to TRBD2 covers 10 bases. The clonotype was recovered from a man aged 25-40 years in good health. The CDR3 sequence: CASSLRGNSGRIAKNIQYF. The CDR3 region has the DNA TGTGCCAGCAGTTTAAGGGGTAATAGCGGGAGGATAGCCAAAAACATTCAGTACTTC.